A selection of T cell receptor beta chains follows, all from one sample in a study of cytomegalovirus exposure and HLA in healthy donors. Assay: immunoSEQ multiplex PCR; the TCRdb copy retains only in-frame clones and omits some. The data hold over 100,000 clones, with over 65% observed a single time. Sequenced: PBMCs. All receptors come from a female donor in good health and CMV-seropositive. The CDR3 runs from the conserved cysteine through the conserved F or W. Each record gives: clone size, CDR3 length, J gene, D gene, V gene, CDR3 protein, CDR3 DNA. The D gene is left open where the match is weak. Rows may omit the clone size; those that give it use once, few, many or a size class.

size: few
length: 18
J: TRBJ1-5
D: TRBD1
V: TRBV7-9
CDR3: CANDDTGTGGAGNQPQHF
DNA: TGTGCCAACGACGACACGGGAACAGGGGGCGCTGGCAATCAGCCCCAGCATTTT

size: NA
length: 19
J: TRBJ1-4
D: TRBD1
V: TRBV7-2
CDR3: CASSRVRGDRESANEKLFF
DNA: TGTGCCAGCAGCCGAGTTAGAGGGGACAGGGAGTCCGCTAATGAAAAACTGTTTTTT

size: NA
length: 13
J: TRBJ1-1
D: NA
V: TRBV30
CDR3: CAWSLTENTEAFF
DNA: TGTGCCTGGAGTTTGACAGAGAACACTGAAGCTTTCTTT

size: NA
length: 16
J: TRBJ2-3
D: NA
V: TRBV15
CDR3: CATSRDSGRDTDTQYF
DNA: TGTGCCACCAGCAGAGATTCTGGCAGGGACACAGATACGCAGTATTTT

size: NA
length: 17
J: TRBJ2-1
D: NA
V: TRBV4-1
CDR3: CASSQSPGSETYNEQFF
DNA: TGCGCCAGCAGCCAAAGCCCGGGTAGCGAGACCTACAATGAGCAGTTCTTC

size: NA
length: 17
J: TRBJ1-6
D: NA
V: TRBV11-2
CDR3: CASSPVPRGWDNSPLHF
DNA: TGTGCCAGCAGCCCGGTCCCTAGGGGTTGGGATAATTCACCCCTCCACTTT

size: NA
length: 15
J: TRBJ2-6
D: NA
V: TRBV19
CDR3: CASSIGINGANVLTF
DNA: TGTGCCAGTAGTATTGGCATAAATGGGGCCAACGTCCTGACTTTC

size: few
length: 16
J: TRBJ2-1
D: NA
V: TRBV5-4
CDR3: CASSLPGAGSYNEQFF
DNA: TGTGCCAGCAGCTTGCCTGGGGCGGGATCCTACAATGAGCAGTTCTTC

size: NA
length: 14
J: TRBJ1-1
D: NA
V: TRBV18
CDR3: CASSPVREATEAFF
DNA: TGTGCCAGCTCACCAGTCAGGGAAGCCACTGAAGCTTTCTTT

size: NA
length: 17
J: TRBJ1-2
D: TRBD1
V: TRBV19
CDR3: CASSKIASRGRDYGYTF
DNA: TGTGCCAGTAGCAAGATCGCATCCAGGGGGCGGGACTATGGCTACACCTTC

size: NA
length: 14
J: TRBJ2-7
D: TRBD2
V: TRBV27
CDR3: CASSPSGVPYEQYF
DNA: TGTGCCAGCAGCCCTAGCGGAGTTCCATACGAGCAGTACTTC

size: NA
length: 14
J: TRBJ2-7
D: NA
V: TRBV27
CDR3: CASSYRLSPYEQYF
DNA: TGTGCCAGCAGTTACCGACTATCCCCTTACGAGCAGTACTTC

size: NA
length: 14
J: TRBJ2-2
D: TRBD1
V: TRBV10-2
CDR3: CASTGQGAPGELFF
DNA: TGCGCCAGTACGGGACAGGGGGCACCCGGGGAGCTGTTTTTT

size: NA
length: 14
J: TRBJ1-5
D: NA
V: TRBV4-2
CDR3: CASSQEQGNQPQHF
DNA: TGTGCCAGCAGCCAAGAGCAGGGGAATCAGCCCCAGCATTTT

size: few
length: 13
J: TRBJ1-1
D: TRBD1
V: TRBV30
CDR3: CAWKPGTAGGAFF
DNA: TGTGCCTGGAAGCCGGGGACAGCCGGTGGAGCTTTCTTT

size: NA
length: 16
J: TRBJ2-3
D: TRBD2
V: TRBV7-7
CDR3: CASSLGAGRGTDTQYF
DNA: TGTGCCAGCAGCTTAGGGGCAGGGAGGGGCACAGATACGCAGTATTTT

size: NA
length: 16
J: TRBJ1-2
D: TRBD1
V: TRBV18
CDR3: CASSRRGTGPSSGYTF
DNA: TGTGCCAGCTCACGCCGAGGGACAGGGCCAAGTAGTGGCTACACCTTC

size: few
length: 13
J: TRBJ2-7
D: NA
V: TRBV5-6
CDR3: CASTGVGTYEQYF
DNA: TGTGCCAGCACCGGGGTGGGGACCTACGAGCAGTACTTC

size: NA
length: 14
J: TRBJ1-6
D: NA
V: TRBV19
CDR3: CASSILGVGSPLHF
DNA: TGTGCCAGTAGTATTCTGGGAGTTGGCTCACCCCTCCACTTT

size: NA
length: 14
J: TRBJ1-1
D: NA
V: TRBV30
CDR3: CAWRYRGAGTEAFF
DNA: TGTGCCTGGAGATATCGGGGGGCCGGCACTGAAGCTTTCTTT

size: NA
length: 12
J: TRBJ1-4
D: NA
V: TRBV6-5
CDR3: CASCNPGEKLFF
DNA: TGTGCCAGCTGCAACCCGGGTGAAAAACTGTTTTTT

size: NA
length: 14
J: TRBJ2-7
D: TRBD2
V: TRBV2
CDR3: CASSAGGREGEQYF
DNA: TGTGCCAGCAGTGCCGGGGGGAGGGAAGGCGAGCAGTACTTC

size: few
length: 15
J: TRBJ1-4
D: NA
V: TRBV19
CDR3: CASSQTGLGDEKLFF
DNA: TGTGCCAGTAGCCAAACAGGGCTGGGTGATGAAAAACTGTTTTTT

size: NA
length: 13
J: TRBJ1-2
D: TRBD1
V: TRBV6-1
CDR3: CASRAGGNYGYTF
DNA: TGTGCCAGCAGAGCAGGGGGGAACTATGGCTACACCTTC

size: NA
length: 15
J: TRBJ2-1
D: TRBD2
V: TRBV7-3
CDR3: CASSPWTSGYNEQFF
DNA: TGTGCCAGCAGCCCCTGGACTAGCGGGTACAATGAGCAGTTCTTC

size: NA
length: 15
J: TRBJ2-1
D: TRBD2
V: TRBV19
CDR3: CASRSTSGAYNEQFF
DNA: TGTGCCAGTAGGTCGACTAGCGGGGCCTACAATGAGCAGTTCTTC

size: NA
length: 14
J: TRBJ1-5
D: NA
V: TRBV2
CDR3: CARSPTGGNQPQHF
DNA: TGTGCCAGAAGCCCCACCGGTGGCAATCAGCCCCAGCATTTT

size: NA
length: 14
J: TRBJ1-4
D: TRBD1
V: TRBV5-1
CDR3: CASSRQGDNEKLFF
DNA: TGCGCCAGCAGCAGACAGGGAGATAATGAAAAACTGTTTTTT

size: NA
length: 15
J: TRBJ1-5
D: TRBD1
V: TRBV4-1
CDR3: CASSQSGQGVQPQHF
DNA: TGCGCCAGCAGCCAATCAGGACAGGGCGTTCAGCCCCAGCATTTT

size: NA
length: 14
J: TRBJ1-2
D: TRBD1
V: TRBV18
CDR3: CASSPIEGATGYTF
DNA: TGTGCCAGCTCCCCAATCGAGGGGGCGACTGGCTACACCTTC

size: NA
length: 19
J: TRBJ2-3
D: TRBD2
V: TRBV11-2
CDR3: CASSWRTSGSWRNTDTQYF
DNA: TGTGCCAGCAGCTGGAGGACTAGCGGGAGTTGGAGGAACACAGATACGCAGTATTTT

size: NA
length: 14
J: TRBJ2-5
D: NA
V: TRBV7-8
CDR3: CASSLEGDQETQYF
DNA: TGTGCCAGCAGCTTAGAGGGGGATCAAGAGACCCAGTACTTC

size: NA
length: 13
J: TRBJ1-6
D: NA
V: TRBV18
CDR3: CASSNEANSPLHF
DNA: TGTGCCAGCTCCAACGAGGCAAATTCACCCCTCCACTTT